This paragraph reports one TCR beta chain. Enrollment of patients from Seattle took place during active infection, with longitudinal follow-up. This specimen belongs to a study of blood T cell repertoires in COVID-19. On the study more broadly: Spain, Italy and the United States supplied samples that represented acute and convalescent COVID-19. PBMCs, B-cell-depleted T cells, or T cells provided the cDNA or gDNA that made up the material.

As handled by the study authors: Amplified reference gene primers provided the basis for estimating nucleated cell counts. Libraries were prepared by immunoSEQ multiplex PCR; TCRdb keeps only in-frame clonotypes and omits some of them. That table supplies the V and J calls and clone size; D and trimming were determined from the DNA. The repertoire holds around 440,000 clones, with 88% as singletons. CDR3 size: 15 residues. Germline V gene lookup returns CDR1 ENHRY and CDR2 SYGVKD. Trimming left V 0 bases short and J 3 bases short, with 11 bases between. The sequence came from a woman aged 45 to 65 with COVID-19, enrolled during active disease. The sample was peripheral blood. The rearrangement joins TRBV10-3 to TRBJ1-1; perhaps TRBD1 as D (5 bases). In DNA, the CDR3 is TGTGCCATCAGTGAGTCGCTCACAGGTGACACTGAAGCTTTCTTT. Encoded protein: CAISESLTGDTEAFF.